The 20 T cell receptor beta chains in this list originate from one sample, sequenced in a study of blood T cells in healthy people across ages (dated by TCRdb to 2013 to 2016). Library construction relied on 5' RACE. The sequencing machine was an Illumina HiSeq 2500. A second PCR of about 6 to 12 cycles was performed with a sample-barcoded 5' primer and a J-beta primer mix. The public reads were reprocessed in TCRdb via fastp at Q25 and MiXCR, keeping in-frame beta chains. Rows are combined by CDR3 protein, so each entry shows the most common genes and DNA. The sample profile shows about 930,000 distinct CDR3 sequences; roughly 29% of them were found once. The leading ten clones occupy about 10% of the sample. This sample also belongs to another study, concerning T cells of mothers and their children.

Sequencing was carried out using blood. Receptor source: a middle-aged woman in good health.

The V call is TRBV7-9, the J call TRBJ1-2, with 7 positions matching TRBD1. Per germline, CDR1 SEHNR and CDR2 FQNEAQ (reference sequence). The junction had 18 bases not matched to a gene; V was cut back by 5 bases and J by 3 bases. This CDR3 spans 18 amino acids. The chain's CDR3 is CASSPQIGATGLDYGYTF. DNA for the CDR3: TGTGCCAGCAGCCCACAGATAGGGGCGACAGGGTTAGACTATGGCTACACCTTC.

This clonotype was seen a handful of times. The CDR3 DNA reads as TGTGCCGGCGGCGATCAGGGGAGGGTTTCAAATGAGCAGTTCTTC. Its translation is CAGGDQGRVSNEQFF. The rearrangement uses TRBV7-8 and TRBJ2-1, with D possibly matching TRBD2 (7 bases). The CDR3 has 15 residues. V was cut by 11 bases and J by 7 bases, with 24 bases left in between. Germline V gene sequence: CDR1 SGHVS, CDR2 FQNEAQ. The entire variable domain, with the rest obtained from reference TRBV7-8 and TRBJ2-1, is as follows: GAGVSQSPRYKVAKRGQDVALRCDPISGHVSLFWYQQALGQGPEFLTYFQNEAQLDKSGLPSDRFFAERPEGSVSTLKIQRTQQEDSAVYLCAGGDQGRVSNEQFFGPGTRLTVL.

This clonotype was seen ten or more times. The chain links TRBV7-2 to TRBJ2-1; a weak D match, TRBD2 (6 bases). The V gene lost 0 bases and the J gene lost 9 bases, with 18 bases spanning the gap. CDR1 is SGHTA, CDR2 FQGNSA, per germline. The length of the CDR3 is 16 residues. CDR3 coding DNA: TGTGCCAGCAGCTTAGCGTCCTCCCGGGGGACCGGTGAGCAGTTCTTC. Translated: CASSLASSRGTGEQFF.

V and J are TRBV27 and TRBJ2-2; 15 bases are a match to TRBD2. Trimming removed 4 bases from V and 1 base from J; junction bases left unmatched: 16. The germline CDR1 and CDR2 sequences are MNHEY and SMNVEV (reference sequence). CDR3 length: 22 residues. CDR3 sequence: CASSSPGMPGLAGGLNTGELFF. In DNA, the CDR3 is TGTGCCAGCAGTTCCCCCGGTATGCCGGGACTAGCGGGGGGTCTGAACACCGGGGAGCTGTTTTTT.

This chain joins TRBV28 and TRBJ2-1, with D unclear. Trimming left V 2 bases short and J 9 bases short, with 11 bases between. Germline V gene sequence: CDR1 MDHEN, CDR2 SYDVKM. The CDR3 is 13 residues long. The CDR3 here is CASSLPRLPEQFF. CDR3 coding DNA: TGTGCCAGCAGTTTACCCCGCCTTCCTGAGCAGTTCTTC.

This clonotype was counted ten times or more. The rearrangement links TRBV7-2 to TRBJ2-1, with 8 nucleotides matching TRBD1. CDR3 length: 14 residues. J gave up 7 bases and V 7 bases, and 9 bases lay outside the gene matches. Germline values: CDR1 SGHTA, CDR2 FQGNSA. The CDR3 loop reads CASNPRTGTNEQFF. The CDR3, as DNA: TGTGCCAGCAACCCCAGGACAGGGACAAATGAGCAGTTCTTC.

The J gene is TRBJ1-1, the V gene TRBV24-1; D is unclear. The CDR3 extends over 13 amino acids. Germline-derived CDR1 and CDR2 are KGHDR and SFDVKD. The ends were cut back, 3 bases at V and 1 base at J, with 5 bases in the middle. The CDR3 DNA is TGTGCCACCAGTGATGGCGGGAACACTGAAGCTTTCTTT. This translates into CATSDGGNTEAFF.

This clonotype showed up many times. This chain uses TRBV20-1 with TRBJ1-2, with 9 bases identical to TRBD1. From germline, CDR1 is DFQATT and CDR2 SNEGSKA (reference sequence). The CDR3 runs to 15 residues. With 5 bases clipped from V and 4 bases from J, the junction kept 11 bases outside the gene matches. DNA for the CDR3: TGCAGTGCTGGGCCCCTTCCGGGACAGGGCTATGGCTACACCTTC. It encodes CSAGPLPGQGYGYTF.

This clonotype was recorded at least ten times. CDR3 bases: TGTGCCAGCAGCCGGGACAGGGGTCGTGGCTACACCTTC. Protein: CASSRDRGRGYTF. The chain employs TRBV7-2 and TRBJ1-2; 10 bases are a match to TRBD1. V was clipped by 5 bases and J by 7 bases; unmatched bases: 4. Per the germline V gene, CDR1 is SGHTA and CDR2 is FQGNSA. The CDR3 runs to 13 residues.

In nucleotides, the CDR3 is TGTGCCAGCTCACCTCCAGGGGAGGATGAAAAACTGTTTTTT. Translation: CASSPPGEDEKLFF. J is TRBJ1-4 and V is TRBV18, with D perhaps matching TRBD1 (6 bases). Per the germline V gene, CDR1 is KGHSH and CDR2 is LQKENI. The CDR3 is made up of 14 amino acids. Trimming shortened V by 3 bases and J by 6 bases, and 11 bases separated the two germline ends.

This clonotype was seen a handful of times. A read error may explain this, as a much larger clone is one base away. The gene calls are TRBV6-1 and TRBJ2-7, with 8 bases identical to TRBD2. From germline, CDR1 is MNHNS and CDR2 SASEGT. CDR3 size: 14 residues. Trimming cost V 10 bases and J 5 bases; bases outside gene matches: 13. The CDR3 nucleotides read TGTGCCAACAGCCCCGGGGGGGTGGAGAACGAGCAGTACTTC. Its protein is CANSPGGVENEQYF.

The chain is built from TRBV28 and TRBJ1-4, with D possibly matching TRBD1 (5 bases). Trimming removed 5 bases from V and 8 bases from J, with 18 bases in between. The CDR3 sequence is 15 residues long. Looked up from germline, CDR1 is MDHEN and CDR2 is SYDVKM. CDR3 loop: CASSASGGAGEKLFF. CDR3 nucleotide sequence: TGTGCCAGCAGTGCCAGTGGTGGGGCTGGGGAAAAACTGTTTTTT.

DNA for the CDR3: TGTGCCAGCAGTTACTCTGCAGGGGGGGGCACAGATACGCAGTATTTT. Encoded protein: CASSYSAGGGTDTQYF. This chain links TRBV6-6 with TRBJ2-3; the D call may be TRBD1 or TRBD2 (7 bases each). V was cut by 0 bases and J by 1 base, with 11 bases left in between. This CDR3 contains 16 residues. CDR1 is MNHNY and CDR2 is SVGAGI in the germline V gene (reference sequence).

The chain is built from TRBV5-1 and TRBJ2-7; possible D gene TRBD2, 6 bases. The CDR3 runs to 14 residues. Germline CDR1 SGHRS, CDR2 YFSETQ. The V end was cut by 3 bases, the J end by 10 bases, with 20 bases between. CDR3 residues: CASSSPGLLGAQYF. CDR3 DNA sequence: TGCGCCAGCAGCTCGCCGGGACTGCTCGGGGCCCAGTACTTC.

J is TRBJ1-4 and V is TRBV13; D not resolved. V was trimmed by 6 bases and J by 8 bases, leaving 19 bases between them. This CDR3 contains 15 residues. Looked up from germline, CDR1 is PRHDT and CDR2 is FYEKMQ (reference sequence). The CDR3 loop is CASRREGLSEEKLFF. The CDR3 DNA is TGTGCCAGCAGGCGTGAAGGACTATCCGAGGAAAAACTGTTTTTT.

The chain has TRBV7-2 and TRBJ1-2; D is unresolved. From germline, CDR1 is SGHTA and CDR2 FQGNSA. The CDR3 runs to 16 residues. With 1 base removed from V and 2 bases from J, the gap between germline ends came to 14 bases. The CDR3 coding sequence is TGTGCCAGCAGCTTAGGAGGCTCCCCGAGGAACTATGGCTACACCTTC. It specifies CASSLGGSPRNYGYTF.

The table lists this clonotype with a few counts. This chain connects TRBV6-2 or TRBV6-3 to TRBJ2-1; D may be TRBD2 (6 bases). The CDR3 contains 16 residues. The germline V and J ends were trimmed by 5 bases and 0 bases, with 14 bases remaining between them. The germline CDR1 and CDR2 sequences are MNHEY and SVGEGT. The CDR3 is CASSRGRESSYNEQFF. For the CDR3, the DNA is TGTGCCAGCAGTCGGGGTCGGGAGAGCTCCTACAATGAGCAGTTCTTC.

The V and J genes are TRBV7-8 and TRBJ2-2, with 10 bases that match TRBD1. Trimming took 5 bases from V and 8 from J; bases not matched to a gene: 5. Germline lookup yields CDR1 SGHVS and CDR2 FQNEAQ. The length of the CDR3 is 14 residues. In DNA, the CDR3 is TGTGCCAGCAGCGCGACAGGGGGCAGTGGGGAGCTGTTTTTT. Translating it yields CASSATGGSGELFF. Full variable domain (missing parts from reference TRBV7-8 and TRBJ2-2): GAGVSQSPRYKVAKRGQDVALRCDPISGHVSLFWYQQALGQGPEFLTYFQNEAQLDKSGLPSDRFFAERPEGSVSTLKIQRTQQEDSAVYLCASSATGGSGELFFGEGSRLTVL.

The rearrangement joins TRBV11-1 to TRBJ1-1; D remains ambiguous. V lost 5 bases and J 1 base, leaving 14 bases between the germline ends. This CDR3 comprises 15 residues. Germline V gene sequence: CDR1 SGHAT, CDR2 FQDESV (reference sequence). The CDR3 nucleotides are TGTGCCAGCAGCGCGCCGCCGGGTAGGAACACTGAAGCTTTCTTT. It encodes CASSAPPGRNTEAFF.

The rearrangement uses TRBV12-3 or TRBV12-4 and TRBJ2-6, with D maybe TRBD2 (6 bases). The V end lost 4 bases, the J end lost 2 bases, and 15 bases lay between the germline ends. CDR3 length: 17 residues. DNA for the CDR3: TGTGCCAGCAGTTACATTGATGGAGGGGCTGGGGCCAACGTCCTGACTTTC. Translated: CASSYIDGGAGANVLTF.